This is a list of T cell receptor beta chains from one sample in a study of identical twins. One entry per CDR3 protein results from TCRdb running MiXCR on the 5' RACE reads. The sample holds 300,000 or so distinct CDR3 sequences; just under 9.5% are singletons and the top ten take roughly 6.4%. This same sample was also part of a study on yellow fever vaccine responses in identical twins.

Material for sequencing was CD8+ T cells sorted from blood. Every receptor here comes from a woman between 18 and 29 years old in good health. Both conserved end residues are part of each CDR3. D genes are given only for firm matches. Part of the rows lack a size; the others show once, few, many or a class for expanded clones.

size: few
D: -
V: TRBV11-2
J: TRBJ2-7
DNA: TGTGCCAGCAGCTTAGTGGGCGGGCGATACGAGCAGTACTTC
CDR3: CASSLVGGRYEQYF

size: -
D: -
V: TRBV7-9
J: TRBJ2-3
DNA: TGTGCCAGCAGCTTAGAAGACATAGGTTGGGTCTATCGTACGCAGTATTTT
CDR3: CASSLEDIGWVYRTQYF

size: -
D: -
V: TRBV25-1
J: TRBJ2-4
DNA: TGTGCCAGCAGTGACTCGGACCGCTGGGACAAAAACATTCAGTACTTC
CDR3: CASSDSDRWDKNIQYF

size: once
D: -
V: TRBV27
J: TRBJ2-7
DNA: TGTGCCAGCAGTTTATCGATTGAGGAAATGAACGAGCAGTACTTC
CDR3: CASSLSIEEMNEQYF

size: few
D: TRBD1
V: TRBV9
J: TRBJ2-3
DNA: TGTGCCAGCAGCGTAGAGGTGACAGGGGTCCCAGATACGCAGTATTTT
CDR3: CASSVEVTGVPDTQYF

size: -
D: TRBD1
V: TRBV28
J: TRBJ2-7
DNA: TGTGCCAGCAGTCCCGGGACAGGGAATCCCTACGAGCAGTACTTC
CDR3: CASSPGTGNPYEQYF

size: few
D: TRBD1
V: TRBV7-8
J: TRBJ1-2
DNA: TGTGCCAGCAGTCGTACAGTCTGGGACAGCAAGGGCGGCTACACCTTC
CDR3: CASSRTVWDSKGGYTF

size: many
D: TRBD1
V: TRBV28
J: TRBJ2-1
DNA: TGTGCCAGCAGTTTATGGGGGGACAGTTTTGGGGATGAGCAGTTCTTC
CDR3: CASSLWGDSFGDEQFF

size: many
D: -
V: TRBV4-2
J: TRBJ2-7
DNA: TGTGCCAGCAGCCAAGCGGGGACGGTAAGCTCCTACGAGCAGTACTTC
CDR3: CASSQAGTVSSYEQYF

size: few
D: TRBD2
V: TRBV4-1
J: TRBJ2-7
DNA: TGCGCCAGCAGCCACCGGGAGGGCCTTGGGGAGCAGTACTTC
CDR3: CASSHREGLGEQYF

size: few
D: -
V: TRBV7-9
J: TRBJ2-1
DNA: TGTGCCAGCCGGTGGGGCAATGAGCAGTTCTTC
CDR3: CASRWGNEQFF

size: -
D: -
V: TRBV7-8
J: TRBJ2-7
DNA: TGTGCCAGCAGCTTAATCGATAATCGGCGGGGTTCCTACGAGCAGTACTTC
CDR3: CASSLIDNRRGSYEQYF

size: few
D: TRBD2
V: TRBV25-1
J: TRBJ2-1
DNA: TGTGCCAGCAGGGCCTTTGGCTCTAGCGGATACAATGAGCAGTTCTTC
CDR3: CASRAFGSSGYNEQFF

size: many
D: -
V: TRBV21-1
J: TRBJ2-7
DNA: TGTGCCAGCATTGGGCGCAGGGCGTCGACCTACGAGCAGTACTTC
CDR3: CASIGRRASTYEQYF

size: many
D: -
V: TRBV11-2
J: TRBJ2-4
DNA: TGTGCCAGCAGCTTATGGGAAATAGGCGGGGGCGCACGGTACTTC
CDR3: CASSLWEIGGGARYF

size: -
D: TRBD1
V: TRBV29-1
J: TRBJ2-3
DNA: TGCAGCGTCGACAGGGGGCGAGGCACAGATACGCAGTATTTT
CDR3: CSVDRGRGTDTQYF

size: many
D: -
V: TRBV6-2/TRBV6-3
J: TRBJ2-2
DNA: TGTGCCAGCAGAAGACTAGAAGACACCGGGGAGCTGTTTTTT
CDR3: CASRRLEDTGELFF

size: -
D: -
V: TRBV9
J: TRBJ2-7
DNA: TGTGCCAGCAGCCCCCCCGAAAGTTACGAGCAGTACTTC
CDR3: CASSPPESYEQYF

size: many
D: -
V: TRBV12-3/TRBV12-4
J: TRBJ2-7
DNA: TGTGCCAGCAGTTTACCCAGGAGGCTCTACGAGCAGTACTTC
CDR3: CASSLPRRLYEQYF

size: few
D: -
V: TRBV20-1
J: TRBJ1-2
DNA: TGCAGTGCTAGAACGTCACTACTCGCCGGAGGCTACACCTTC
CDR3: CSARTSLLAGGYTF

size: many
D: -
V: TRBV4-3
J: TRBJ2-1
DNA: TGCGCCAGCAGCCCTACGCGGCCTCCCTACAATGAGCAGTTCTTC
CDR3: CASSPTRPPYNEQFF

size: few
D: -
V: TRBV30
J: TRBJ2-1
DNA: TGTGCCTGGAGTGCCCTGGGTTACAATGAGCAGTTCTTC
CDR3: CAWSALGYNEQFF

size: many
D: TRBD1
V: TRBV7-9
J: TRBJ2-7
DNA: TGTGCCAGCAGCTTCGACAGGGGGCTCGAGCAGTACTTC
CDR3: CASSFDRGLEQYF

size: -
D: TRBD1
V: TRBV28
J: TRBJ2-7
DNA: TGTGCGATTAGGGGACAGGGAATCTACGAGCAGTACTTC
CDR3: CAIRGQGIYEQYF

size: few
D: TRBD2
V: TRBV28
J: TRBJ2-4
DNA: TGTGCCAGCAGTTTACCAGGGACTAGCAAAAACATTCAGTACTTC
CDR3: CASSLPGTSKNIQYF

size: many
D: -
V: TRBV9
J: TRBJ2-7
DNA: TGTGCCAGCAGCGTAGGCGGAAACTCCTACGAGCAGTACTTC
CDR3: CASSVGGNSYEQYF

size: few
D: -
V: TRBV20-1
J: TRBJ2-4
DNA: TGCAGTGCTAGTTACGCTGAATCGGGGCCGGACATTCAGTACTTC
CDR3: CSASYAESGPDIQYF

size: many
D: TRBD2
V: TRBV5-1
J: TRBJ2-1
DNA: TGCGCCAGCAGCTTGGTTACTAGCGGGAGTGATGAGCAGTTCTTC
CDR3: CASSLVTSGSDEQFF

size: many
D: -
V: TRBV12-3/TRBV12-4
J: TRBJ1-4
DNA: TGTGCCAGCAGTTTCGCAGGGACTAATGAAAAACTGTTTTTT
CDR3: CASSFAGTNEKLFF

size: many
D: TRBD2
V: TRBV24-1
J: TRBJ2-3
DNA: TGTGCCACCAGTGAAAGCCGAGGAGGACTAGCGGGGGGGCCGCGAGATACGCAGTATTTT
CDR3: CATSESRGGLAGGPRDTQYF

size: few
D: TRBD2
V: TRBV7-9
J: TRBJ2-5
DNA: TGTGCCAGCAGCTCCGTGACTAGCGGGGAAGAGACCCAGTACTTC
CDR3: CASSSVTSGEETQYF

size: many
D: -
V: TRBV6-5
J: TRBJ1-4
DNA: TGTGCCAGCAGTTCTGGGAGCTGGCCTGAAAAACTGTTTTTT
CDR3: CASSSGSWPEKLFF

size: many
D: -
V: TRBV10-3
J: TRBJ2-2
DNA: TGTGCCATCAGTGCTAGGAGTCCGACAGCTTCCGCAATTGTAGACGCGAACACCGGGGAGCTGTTTTTT
CDR3: CAISARSPTASAIVDANTGELFF

size: few
D: -
V: TRBV7-9
J: TRBJ1-4
DNA: TGTGCCAGCAGCGAGGGAGGGAGGAAAGAAAAACTGTTTTTT
CDR3: CASSEGGRKEKLFF

size: -
D: -
V: TRBV14
J: TRBJ1-1
DNA: TGTGCCAGCAGCCTCGTCCCAGCTGCTGAAGCTTTCTTT
CDR3: CASSLVPAAEAFF

size: many
D: TRBD1
V: TRBV13
J: TRBJ1-3
DNA: TGTGCCAGCAGCTCCCGACAGGGTAGGGGAAACACCATATATTTT
CDR3: CASSSRQGRGNTIYF

size: -
D: -
V: TRBV9
J: TRBJ2-5
DNA: TGTGCCAGCAGCGCCTGGACTACCGAGACCCAGTACTTC
CDR3: CASSAWTTETQYF

size: many
D: -
V: TRBV7-9
J: TRBJ1-1
DNA: TGTGCCAGCAGCTTAGCACTCACTGAAGCTTTCTTT
CDR3: CASSLALTEAFF

size: many
D: -
V: TRBV6-2/TRBV6-3
J: TRBJ2-2
DNA: TGTGCCAGCAGTTTCTACCGGGGCAACACCGGGGAGCTGTTTTTT
CDR3: CASSFYRGNTGELFF

size: few
D: -
V: TRBV11-2
J: TRBJ2-3
DNA: TGTGCCAGCAGCTATGAAGTAGATACGCAGTATTTT
CDR3: CASSYEVDTQYF

size: -
D: TRBD1
V: TRBV11-2
J: TRBJ2-7
DNA: TGTGCCAGCAGCTTTGGACAGGGATGGGAGCAGTACTTC
CDR3: CASSFGQGWEQYF

size: many
D: -
V: TRBV29-1
J: TRBJ2-2
DNA: TGCAGCGTGGGCCTCGGCGGCGGGGAGCTGTTTTTT
CDR3: CSVGLGGGELFF

size: few
D: -
V: TRBV7-6
J: TRBJ2-7
DNA: TGTGCCAGCAGCGACAAGGCCTCTGGGGCTCACGAGCAGTACTTC
CDR3: CASSDKASGAHEQYF

size: many
D: -
V: TRBV7-2
J: TRBJ2-1
DNA: TGTGCCAGCAGCTTATCAAACAGGGTCGATGAGCAGTTCTTC
CDR3: CASSLSNRVDEQFF

size: -
D: -
V: TRBV5-6
J: TRBJ2-5
DNA: TGTGCCAGCAGCTTACGAGGGATCGGAGAGACCCAGTACTTC
CDR3: CASSLRGIGETQYF

size: -
D: -
V: TRBV28
J: TRBJ2-7
DNA: TGTGCCAGCAGTTTAAGGCACTCCTACGAGCAGTACTTC
CDR3: CASSLRHSYEQYF

size: -
D: -
V: TRBV28
J: TRBJ2-7
DNA: TGTGCCAGCAGTTTATCATTTACAGGGAAGACAAACTCCTACGAGCAGTACTTC
CDR3: CASSLSFTGKTNSYEQYF

size: many
D: TRBD2
V: TRBV7-9
J: TRBJ2-3
DNA: TGTGCCAGCAGCTTTCTACTAGCGGGAGCGAAAGATACGCAGTATTTT
CDR3: CASSFLLAGAKDTQYF